This TCR beta chain was captured in a study of shared clonotypes between healthy human individuals. Sequenced by immunoSEQ multiplex PCR; TCRdb stores in-frame clones only, minus some. This repertoire shows roughly 2 million clones, approximately 95% found once; its top ten account for over 0.1%. CDR1 is SGHNT and CDR2 is YYREEE in the germline V gene (reference sequence). This CDR3 has 15 residues. Trimming removed 0 bases at V and 7 bases at J, with 13 bases between. This rearrangement joins TRBV5-4 to TRBJ2-2, with D tentatively TRBD1 (6 bases). This sequence originates from a man between 18 and 29 years old in good health. What was sequenced was naive CD4+ T cells sorted from blood. The subset here: CD45RA+ positively selected. The CDR3 sequence: CASSLEAGVGGELFF. The DNA for the CDR3 is TGTGCCAGCAGCTTGGAGGCAGGGGTTGGCGGGGAGCTGTTTTTT.